The clone carrying this T cell receptor beta chain has a single count. The CDR3 runs to 15 residues. CDR1 MNHEY and CDR2 SVGAGI come from the germline V gene. V lost 7 bases, J lost 3 bases, and 8 bases stayed unmatched. These data originate in a study of blood T cell repertoires in COVID-19. Whole-study context: Italy, Spain and the United States were the sources of the convalescent and acute COVID-19 samples. Sample material is recorded as cDNA or gDNA derived from T cells, B-cell-depleted T cells, or PBMCs.

Study processing details: Scientists estimated how many nucleated cells there were by amplifying reference gene primers. The method was immunoSEQ multiplex PCR; TCRdb's version includes in-frame clones alone and lacks a portion of them. V and J calls and clone size are those listed in that table; D and trimming were worked out from the DNA. The data hold under 150,000 clones, with 75% to 85% observed a single time. The chain is built from TRBV6-5 and TRBJ2-7; 11 nucleotides align to TRBD2. The receptor was isolated from an elderly woman with acute or convalescent COVID-19. Sequencing was performed on peripheral blood. The CDR3, as DNA: TGTGCCAGCAAAACCCCTAGCGGGAGGAGCTACGAGCAGTACTTC. Translation: CASKTPSGRSYEQYF.